This T cell receptor beta chain was captured by sequencing in a study of cytomegalovirus exposure and HLA in healthy donors. Whole-study results and caveats: A highly shared variant cluster was judged a likely technical artifact.

The PCR contained 60 Vbeta and 13 Jbeta primers. Libraries were prepared by immunoSEQ multiplex PCR; TCRdb keeps only in-frame clonotypes and omits some of them. The sample consists of roughly 120,000 clones, roughly 74% of them appearing once. The CDR3 loop spans 16 amino acids. Germline V gene lookup returns CDR1 LGHNT and CDR2 FRNRAP. The ends lost 5 bases at V and 0 bases at J; junction bases unmatched: 6. Note on this clone: Its antigen is still unknown.

The receptor comes from a man aged 35-49 years in good health and CMV-seronegative. The material sequenced was PBMCs. This chain links TRBV12-5 with TRBJ1-3, with 8 positions matching TRBD1. In DNA form, the CDR3 reads TGTGCTAGTGGTCCAGTGCAGGGGGCCTCTGGAAACACCATATATTTT. As protein: CASGPVQGASGNTIYF.